A selection of T cell receptor beta chains follows, all from one sample in a study of technical replicates of blood from a handful of donors. Profiled with immunoSEQ multiplex PCR; TCRdb holds only in-frame clones, not every one. The sample gives approximately 81,000 clones, 80% to 90% of which show up once; approximately 3.5% is in the top ten. Sequenced material: PBMCs. These receptors all stem from a human donor in good health. Some clones in this sample may be carry-over from other donors' samples. Both conserved end residues are part of each CDR3. A D gene is named only where the DNA matches it firmly. For some rows the clone size is stated as once, few or many, or as a class when expanded; others skip it.

clone size: .
D gene: .
V gene: TRBV6-1
J gene: TRBJ1-5
CDR3 protein: CASSSRERDQPQHF
CDR3 DNA: TGTGCCAGCAGTAGCAGGGAACGGGATCAGCCCCAGCATTTT

clone size: .
D gene: .
V gene: TRBV30
J gene: TRBJ2-5
CDR3 protein: CALRRGLQETQYF
CDR3 DNA: TGTGCCCTTCGCAGGGGTTTACAAGAGACCCAGTACTTC

clone size: .
D gene: .
V gene: TRBV5-1
J gene: TRBJ1-1
CDR3 protein: CASSSYRDGTEAFF
CDR3 DNA: TGCGCCAGCAGCTCTTACAGGGACGGCACTGAAGCTTTCTTT

clone size: .
D gene: .
V gene: TRBV7-3
J gene: TRBJ2-6
CDR3 protein: CASSLLGSGANVLTF
CDR3 DNA: TGTGCCAGCAGCTTACTGGGCTCAGGGGCCAACGTCCTGACTTTC

clone size: .
D gene: TRBD1
V gene: TRBV4-1
J gene: TRBJ2-1
CDR3 protein: CASSQSRGQGNNEQFF
CDR3 DNA: TGCGCCAGCAGCCAATCCCGGGGACAGGGGAACAATGAGCAGTTCTTC

clone size: .
D gene: TRBD2
V gene: TRBV27
J gene: TRBJ2-7
CDR3 protein: CASGPGGTAYEQYF
CDR3 DNA: TGTGCCAGCGGACCGGGAGGGACCGCCTACGAGCAGTACTTC

clone size: once
D gene: .
V gene: TRBV15
J gene: TRBJ2-7
CDR3 protein: CATSRAYGDSSYEQYF
CDR3 DNA: TGTGCCACCAGCAGAGCATACGGTGATAGCTCCTACGAGCAGTACTTC

clone size: .
D gene: .
V gene: TRBV6-1
J gene: TRBJ1-1
CDR3 protein: CASDSGAKTGEAFF
CDR3 DNA: TGTGCCAGCGATTCCGGCGCTAAGACGGGTGAAGCTTTCTTT

clone size: .
D gene: TRBD1
V gene: TRBV27
J gene: TRBJ1-2
CDR3 protein: CASSSRDREYEGYTF
CDR3 DNA: TGTGCCAGCAGTTCCCGGGACAGGGAGTACGAGGGCTACACCTTC

clone size: .
D gene: TRBD2
V gene: TRBV4-1
J gene: TRBJ2-7
CDR3 protein: CASSPSLGRETYEQYF
CDR3 DNA: TGCGCCAGCAGCCCATCCTTGGGGCGGGAGACGTACGAGCAGTACTTC

clone size: .
D gene: .
V gene: TRBV27
J gene: TRBJ2-1
CDR3 protein: CASSFSRARGSSYNEQFF
CDR3 DNA: TGTGCCAGCAGTTTCTCACGGGCGAGAGGGAGCTCCTACAATGAGCAGTTCTTC

clone size: .
D gene: TRBD2
V gene: TRBV6-6
J gene: TRBJ2-1
CDR3 protein: CASSSERGSLSEQFF
CDR3 DNA: TGTGCCAGCAGCTCCGAGCGGGGTTCTCTTAGTGAGCAGTTCTTC

clone size: .
D gene: .
V gene: TRBV19
J gene: TRBJ1-2
CDR3 protein: CASSFLAVAYGYTF
CDR3 DNA: TGTGCCAGTAGTTTTTTGGCGGTTGCCTATGGCTACACCTTC

clone size: once
D gene: TRBD2
V gene: TRBV6-8
J gene: TRBJ2-1
CDR3 protein: CASPGREGSYNEQFF
CDR3 DNA: TGTGCCAGCCCAGGGCGGGAGGGATCCTACAATGAGCAGTTCTTC

clone size: .
D gene: TRBD1
V gene: TRBV4-1
J gene: TRBJ1-2
CDR3 protein: CASSAVGQGDFGYTF
CDR3 DNA: TGCGCCAGCAGCGCGGTAGGACAGGGGGATTTTGGCTACACCTTC

clone size: .
D gene: .
V gene: TRBV6-5
J gene: TRBJ1-1
CDR3 protein: CACAISTGVGTEAFF
CDR3 DNA: TGTGCCTGCGCCATCTCAACAGGAGTTGGCACTGAAGCTTTCTTT

clone size: .
D gene: .
V gene: TRBV30
J gene: TRBJ1-2
CDR3 protein: CAWSGPLANYGYTF
CDR3 DNA: TGTGCCTGGAGTGGCCCCTTAGCTAACTATGGCTACACCTTC

clone size: .
D gene: TRBD2
V gene: TRBV7-6
J gene: TRBJ2-1
CDR3 protein: CASSFLTGGINEQFF
CDR3 DNA: TGTGCCAGCAGCTTCCTTACGGGAGGGATTAATGAGCAGTTCTTC

clone size: .
D gene: TRBD1
V gene: TRBV4-1
J gene: TRBJ1-2
CDR3 protein: CASSHSDRADYGYTF
CDR3 DNA: TGCGCCAGCAGCCATTCGGACAGGGCGGATTATGGCTACACCTTC

clone size: .
D gene: TRBD1
V gene: TRBV5-5
J gene: TRBJ2-7
CDR3 protein: CASRPGTGEQYF
CDR3 DNA: TGTGCCAGCAGGCCCGGGACAGGAGAGCAGTACTTC

clone size: .
D gene: .
V gene: TRBV13
J gene: TRBJ2-5
CDR3 protein: CASSLGAVETQYF
CDR3 DNA: TGTGCCAGCAGCTTAGGTGCGGTGGAGACCCAGTACTTC

clone size: few
D gene: TRBD2
V gene: TRBV4-2
J gene: TRBJ2-3
CDR3 protein: CASSPGESSGGADTQYF
CDR3 DNA: TGTGCCAGCAGCCCCGGGGAGAGTAGCGGGGGGGCAGATACGCAGTATTTT

clone size: .
D gene: .
V gene: TRBV5-1
J gene: TRBJ2-1
CDR3 protein: CASSWGLISSYNEQFF
CDR3 DNA: TGCGCCAGCAGTTGGGGGCTGATAAGCTCCTACAATGAGCAGTTCTTC

clone size: .
D gene: .
V gene: TRBV4-2
J gene: TRBJ1-4
CDR3 protein: CASSQGTGGGLFF
CDR3 DNA: TGTGCCAGCAGCCAGGGGACGGGGGGTGGACTGTTTTTT

clone size: few
D gene: TRBD1
V gene: TRBV5-1
J gene: TRBJ2-7
CDR3 protein: CASTGTGGSYEQYF
CDR3 DNA: TGCGCCAGCACCGGCACAGGGGGCTCCTACGAGCAGTACTTC

clone size: .
D gene: .
V gene: TRBV5-1
J gene: TRBJ1-5
CDR3 protein: CTSSLVGNQPQHF
CDR3 DNA: TGCACCAGCAGCTTGGTCGGTAATCAGCCCCAGCATTTT